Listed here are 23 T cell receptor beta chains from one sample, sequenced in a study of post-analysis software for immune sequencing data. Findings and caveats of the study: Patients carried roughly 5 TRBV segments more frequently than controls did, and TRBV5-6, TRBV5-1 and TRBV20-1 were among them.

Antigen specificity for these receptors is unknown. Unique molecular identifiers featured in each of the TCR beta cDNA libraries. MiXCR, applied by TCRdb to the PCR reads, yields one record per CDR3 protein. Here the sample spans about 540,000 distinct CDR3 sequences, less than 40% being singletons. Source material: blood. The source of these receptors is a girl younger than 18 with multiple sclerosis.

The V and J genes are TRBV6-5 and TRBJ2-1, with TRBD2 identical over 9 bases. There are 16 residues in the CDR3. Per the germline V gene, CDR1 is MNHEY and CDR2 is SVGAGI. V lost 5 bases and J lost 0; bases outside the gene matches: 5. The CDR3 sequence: CASSPRGGSSYNEQFF. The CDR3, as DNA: TGTGCCAGCAGTCCGCGGGGGGGGAGCTCCTACAATGAGCAGTTCTTC.

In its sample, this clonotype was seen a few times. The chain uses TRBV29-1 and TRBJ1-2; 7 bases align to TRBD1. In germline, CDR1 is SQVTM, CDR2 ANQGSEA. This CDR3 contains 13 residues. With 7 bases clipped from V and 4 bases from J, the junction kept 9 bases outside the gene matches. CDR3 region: CSERRDRTYGYTF. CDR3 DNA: TGCAGCGAGCGCCGGGACAGAACCTATGGCTACACCTTC.

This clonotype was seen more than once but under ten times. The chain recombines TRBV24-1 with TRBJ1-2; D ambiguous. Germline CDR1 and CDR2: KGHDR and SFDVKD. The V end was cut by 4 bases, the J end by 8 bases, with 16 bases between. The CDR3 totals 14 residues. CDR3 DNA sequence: TGTGCCACCAGTGACCCCGCAGACTATGGCGGCTACACCTTC. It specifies CATSDPADYGGYTF.

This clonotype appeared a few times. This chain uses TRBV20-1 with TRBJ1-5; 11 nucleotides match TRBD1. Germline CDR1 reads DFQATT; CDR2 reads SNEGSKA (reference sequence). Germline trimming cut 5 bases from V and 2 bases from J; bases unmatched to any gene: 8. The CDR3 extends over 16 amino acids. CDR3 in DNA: TGCAGTGCTCTGGGACAGGGGGTTTGGGGCAATCAGCCCCAGCATTTT. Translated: CSALGQGVWGNQPQHF.

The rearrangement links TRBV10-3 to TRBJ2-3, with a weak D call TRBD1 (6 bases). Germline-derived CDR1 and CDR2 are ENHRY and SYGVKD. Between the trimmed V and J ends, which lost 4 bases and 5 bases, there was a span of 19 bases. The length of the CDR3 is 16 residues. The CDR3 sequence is CAISGGLALGGDTQYF. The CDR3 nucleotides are TGTGCCATCAGTGGGGGGCTAGCCCTGGGTGGAGATACGCAGTATTTT.

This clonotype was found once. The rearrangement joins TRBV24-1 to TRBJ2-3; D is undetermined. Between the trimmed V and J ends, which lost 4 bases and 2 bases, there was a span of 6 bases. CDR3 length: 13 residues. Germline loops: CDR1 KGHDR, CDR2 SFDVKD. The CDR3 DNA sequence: TGTGCCACCAGTGAAACCAACACAGATACGCAGTATTTT. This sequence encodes CATSETNTDTQYF.

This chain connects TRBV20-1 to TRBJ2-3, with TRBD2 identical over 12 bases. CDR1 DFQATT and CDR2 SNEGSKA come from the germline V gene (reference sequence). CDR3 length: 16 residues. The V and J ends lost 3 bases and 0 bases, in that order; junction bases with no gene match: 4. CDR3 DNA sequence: TGCAGTGCTAGTTTACTAGCGGGGGGTAGCACAGATACGCAGTATTTT. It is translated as CSASLLAGGSTDTQYF.

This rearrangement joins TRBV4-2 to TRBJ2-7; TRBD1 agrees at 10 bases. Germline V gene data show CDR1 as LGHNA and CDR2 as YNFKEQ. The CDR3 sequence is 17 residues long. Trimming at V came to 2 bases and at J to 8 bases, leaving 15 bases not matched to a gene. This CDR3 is CASSQRTTGGAGQKQYF. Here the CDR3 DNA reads TGTGCCAGCAGCCAACGGACGACAGGGGGCGCAGGCCAAAAGCAGTACTTC.

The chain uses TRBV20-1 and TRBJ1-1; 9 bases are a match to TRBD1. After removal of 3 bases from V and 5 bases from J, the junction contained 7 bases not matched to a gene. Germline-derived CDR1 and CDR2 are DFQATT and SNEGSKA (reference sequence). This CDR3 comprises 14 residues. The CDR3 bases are TGCAGTGCTAGTCGGTGGGACAGGGATACTGAAGCTTTCTTT. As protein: CSASRWDRDTEAFF.

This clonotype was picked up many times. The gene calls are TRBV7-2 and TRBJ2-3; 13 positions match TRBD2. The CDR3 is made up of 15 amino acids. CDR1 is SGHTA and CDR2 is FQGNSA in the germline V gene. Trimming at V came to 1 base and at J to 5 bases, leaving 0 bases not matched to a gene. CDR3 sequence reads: CASSLGTSGGDTQYF. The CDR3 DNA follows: TGTGCCAGCAGCTTAGGGACTAGCGGGGGAGATACGCAGTATTTT.

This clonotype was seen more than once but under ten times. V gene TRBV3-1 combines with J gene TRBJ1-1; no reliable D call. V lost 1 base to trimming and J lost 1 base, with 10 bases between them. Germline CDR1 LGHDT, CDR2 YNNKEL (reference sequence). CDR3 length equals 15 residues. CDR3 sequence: CASSQGPQRNTEAFF. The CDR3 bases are TGTGCCAGCAGCCAAGGTCCCCAAAGGAACACTGAAGCTTTCTTT.

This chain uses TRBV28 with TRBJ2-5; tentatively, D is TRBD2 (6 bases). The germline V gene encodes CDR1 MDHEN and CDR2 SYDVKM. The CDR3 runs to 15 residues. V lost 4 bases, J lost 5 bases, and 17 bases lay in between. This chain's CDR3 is CASSSDQGLRETQYF. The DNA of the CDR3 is TGTGCCAGCAGTTCTGACCAGGGACTGCGGGAGACCCAGTACTTC.

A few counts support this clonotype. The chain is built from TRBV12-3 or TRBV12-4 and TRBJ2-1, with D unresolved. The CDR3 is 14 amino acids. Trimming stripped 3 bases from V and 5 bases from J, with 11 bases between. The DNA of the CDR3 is TGTGCCAGCAGTTTTTTTGGCCTAAACAATGAGCAGTTCTTC. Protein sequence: CASSFFGLNNEQFF.

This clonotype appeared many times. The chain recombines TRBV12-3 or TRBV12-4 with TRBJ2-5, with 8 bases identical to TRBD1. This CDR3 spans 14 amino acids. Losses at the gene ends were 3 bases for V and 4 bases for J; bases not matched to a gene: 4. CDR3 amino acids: CASSLGRGRETQYF. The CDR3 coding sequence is TGTGCCAGCAGTTTGGGCAGGGGGCGAGAGACCCAGTACTTC.

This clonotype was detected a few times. The CDR3 region is CSGAPSYNEQYF. The CDR3 DNA reads TGCAGCGGGGCGCCCTCCTACAATGAGCAGTACTTC. The chain couples TRBV29-1 to TRBJ2-1, with D uncertain. The DNA end lines up better with TRBJ2-7; the J call may be wrong. The germline V gene encodes CDR1 SQVTM and CDR2 ANQGSEA. CDR3 length: 12 residues.

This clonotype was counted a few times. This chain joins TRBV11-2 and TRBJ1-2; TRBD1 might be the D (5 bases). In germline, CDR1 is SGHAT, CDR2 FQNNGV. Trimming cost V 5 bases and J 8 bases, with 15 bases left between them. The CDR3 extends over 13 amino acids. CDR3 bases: TGTGCCAGCAGCCCGGGGGTCGGGCAAGGCTACACCTTC. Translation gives CASSPGVGQGYTF.

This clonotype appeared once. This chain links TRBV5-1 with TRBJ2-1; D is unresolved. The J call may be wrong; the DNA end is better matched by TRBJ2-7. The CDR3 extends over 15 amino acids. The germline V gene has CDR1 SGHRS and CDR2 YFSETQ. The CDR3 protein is CASSFGGSSYNEQYF. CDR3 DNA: TGCGCCAGCAGCTTTGGCGGAAGCTCCTACAATGAGCAGTACTTC.

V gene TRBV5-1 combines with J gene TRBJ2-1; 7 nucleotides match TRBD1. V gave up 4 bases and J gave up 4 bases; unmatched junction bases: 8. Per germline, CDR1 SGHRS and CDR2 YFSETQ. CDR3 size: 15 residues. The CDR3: CASSRDGTAYNEQFF. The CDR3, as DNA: TGCGCCAGCAGCCGTGACGGGACAGCGTACAATGAGCAGTTCTTC.

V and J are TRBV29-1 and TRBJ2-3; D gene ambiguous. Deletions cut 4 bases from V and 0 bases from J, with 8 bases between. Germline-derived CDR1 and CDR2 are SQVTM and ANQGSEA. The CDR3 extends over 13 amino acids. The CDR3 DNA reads TGCAGCGTTGCAGGAACTAGCACAGATACGCAGTATTTT. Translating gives CSVAGTSTDTQYF.

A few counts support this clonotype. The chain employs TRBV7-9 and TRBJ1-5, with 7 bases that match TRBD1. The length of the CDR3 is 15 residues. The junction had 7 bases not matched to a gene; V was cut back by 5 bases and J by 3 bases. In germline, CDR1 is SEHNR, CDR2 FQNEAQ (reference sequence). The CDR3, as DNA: TGTGCCAGCAGCGGAGGGGGACAGCACAATCAGCCCCAGCATTTT. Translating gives CASSGGGQHNQPQHF. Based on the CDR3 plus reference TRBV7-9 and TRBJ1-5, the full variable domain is DTGVSQNPRHKITKRGQNVTFRCDPISEHNRLYWYRQTLGQGPEFLTYFQNEAQLEKSRLLSDRFSAERPKGSFSTLEIQRTEQGDSAMYLCASSGGGQHNQPQHFGDGTRLSIL.

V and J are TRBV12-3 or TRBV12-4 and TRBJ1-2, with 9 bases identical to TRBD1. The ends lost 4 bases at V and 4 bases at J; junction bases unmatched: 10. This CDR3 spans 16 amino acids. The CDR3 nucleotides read TGTGCCAGCAGTTCCGGGACAGGGCTCATAGGCTATGGCTACACCTTC. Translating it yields CASSSGTGLIGYGYTF.

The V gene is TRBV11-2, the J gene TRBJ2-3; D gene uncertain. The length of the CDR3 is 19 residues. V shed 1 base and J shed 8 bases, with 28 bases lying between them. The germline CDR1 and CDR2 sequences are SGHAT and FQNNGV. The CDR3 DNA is TGTGCCAGCAGCTTAGTACTCGGGTCGGCTTTAACCCCCGCAAGTACGCAGTATTTT. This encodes CASSLVLGSALTPASTQYF.

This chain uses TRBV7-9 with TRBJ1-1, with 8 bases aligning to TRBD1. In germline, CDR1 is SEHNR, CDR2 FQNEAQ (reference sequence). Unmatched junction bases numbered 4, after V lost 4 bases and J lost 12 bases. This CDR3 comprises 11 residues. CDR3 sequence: CASSSDREPFF. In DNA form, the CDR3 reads TGTGCCAGCAGCTCGGACAGGGAACCTTTCTTT. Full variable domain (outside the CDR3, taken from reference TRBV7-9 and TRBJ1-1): DTGVSQNPRHKITKRGQNVTFRCDPISEHNRLYWYRQTLGQGPEFLTYFQNEAQLEKSRLLSDRFSAERPKGSFSTLEIQRTEQGDSAMYLCASSSDREPFFGQGTRLTVV.